Shown below are 22 T cell receptor beta chains from a single sample sequenced in a study of blood T cell repertoires in COVID-19. Sequencing was performed with immunoSEQ multiplex PCR; in TCRdb, only in-frame clones are kept and a portion is missing. The sample includes some 160,000 clones, about 80% of them seen just once. Sample: peripheral blood. These receptors were taken from a human donor in a cohort sampled during active COVID-19.

The CDR3 DNA follows: TGTGCCAGCAGCCCTGGGAGGGAGGCCTATAATTCACCCCTCCACTTT. As protein: CASSPGREAYNSPLHF. The rearrangement uses TRBV7-8 and TRBJ1-6; D not resolved. The CDR3 sequence is 16 residues long. CDR1 is SGHVS and CDR2 is FQNEAQ in the germline V gene. V was cut by 5 bases and J by 2 bases, with 13 bases left in between.

CDR3 nucleotide sequence: TGTGCCAGTAGTATAGAGCACAGGAGCTCCTACGAGCAGTACTTC. Encoded protein: CASSIEHRSSYEQYF. V is TRBV19 and J is TRBJ2-7; D is possibly TRBD1 (5 bases). CDR1 is LNHDA, CDR2 SQIVND, per germline (reference sequence). V lost 0 bases and J lost 0, with 9 bases in between. The CDR3 consists of 15 residues.

The chain joins TRBV28 to TRBJ2-3; D perhaps matches TRBD2 (7 bases). The CDR3 has 15 amino acids. The germline gives CDR1 MDHEN, CDR2 SYDVKM. V lost 3 bases, J lost 4 bases, and 14 bases lay in between. CDR3 nucleotide sequence: TGTGCCAGCAGTTTCGGCGGGGGCGGGTCAGATACGCAGTATTTT. Translating gives CASSFGGGGSDTQYF.

The chain has TRBV10-2 and TRBJ1-2, with TRBD1 matching over 7 bases. The CDR3 totals 15 residues. Trimming cost V 3 bases and J 5 bases; bases outside gene matches: 9. Germline lookup yields CDR1 WSHSY and CDR2 SAAADI. The CDR3 DNA follows: TGCGCCAGCAGTGAAGGGACAGACAACCGGTATGGCTACACCTTC. This encodes CASSEGTDNRYGYTF.

The chain has TRBV4-1 and TRBJ2-2; 16 bases match TRBD2. Germline CDR1 and CDR2: MGHRA and YSYEKL. J gave up 3 bases and V 0 bases, and 7 bases lay outside the gene matches. This CDR3 has 20 amino acids. DNA for the CDR3: TGCGCCAGCAGCCAAGATTGGGGACTAGCGGGGGGGCCCGACACCGGGGAGCTGTTTTTT. Its translation is CASSQDWGLAGGPDTGELFF.

This chain uses TRBV5-1 with TRBJ1-6, with 7 bases aligning to TRBD1. The CDR3 runs to 14 residues. V dropped 1 base and J dropped 6; count of bases not matched to a gene: 1. Germline lookup yields CDR1 SGHRS and CDR2 YFSETQ. CDR3 DNA sequence: TGCGCCAGCAGCTTGTCAGGGGGTAATTCACCCCTCCACTTT. Protein: CASSLSGGNSPLHF.

The chain employs TRBV7-9 and TRBJ2-7; D is perhaps TRBD2 (6 bases). CDR3 length equals 14 residues. In germline, CDR1 is SEHNR, CDR2 FQNEAQ (reference sequence). The V and J ends lost 2 bases and 6 bases respectively, with 14 bases between them. This CDR3 reads CASSLSGTLLEQYF. The CDR3 DNA reads as TGTGCCAGCAGCTTATCGGGGACTCTCCTCGAGCAGTACTTC.

The V gene is TRBV4-2, the J gene TRBJ1-2; D call uncertain. CDR1 is LGHNA, CDR2 YNFKEQ, per germline. Trimming stripped 0 bases from V and 3 bases from J, with 8 bases between. The CDR3 is 14 amino acids. CDR3 DNA sequence: TGTGCCAGCAGCCAAGAGGGCAGCTACTATGGCTACACCTTC. It translates to CASSQEGSYYGYTF.

The V call is TRBV3-1 (or the pseudogene TRBV3-2), the J call TRBJ1-2; 8 bases are a match to TRBD1. Trimming at V came to 1 base and at J to 5 bases, leaving 6 bases not matched to a gene. CDR3 length: 15 amino acids. Germline V gene sequence: CDR1 LGHDT, CDR2 YNNKEL (reference sequence). Here the CDR3 reads CASSQATGASYGYTF. CDR3 coding DNA: TGTGCCAGCAGCCAAGCGACAGGGGCAAGTTATGGCTACACCTTC.

CDR3 DNA sequence: TGTGCCACCAGTGATTTTAGGGGATGGTTCCAGACCCAGTACTTC. Translation: CATSDFRGWFQTQYF. The chain combines TRBV24-1 with TRBJ2-5; D may be TRBD1 (5 bases). Looked up from germline, CDR1 is KGHDR and CDR2 is SFDVKD. Between the trimmed V and J ends, which lost 1 base and 6 bases, there was a span of 14 bases. The CDR3 runs 15 residues.

V usage is TRBV5-4 and J usage is TRBJ2-6; 7 bases agree with TRBD1. The V gene's germline CDR1 is SGHNT and CDR2 YYREEE (reference sequence). Trimming cost V 2 bases and J 0 bases; bases outside gene matches: 5. The CDR3 is 17 residues long. The CDR3 spells CASSFNAGGSGANVLTF. CDR3 coding DNA: TGTGCCAGCAGCTTTAATGCAGGGGGCTCTGGGGCCAACGTCCTGACTTTC. Together with reference TRBV5-4 and TRBJ2-6, the CDR3 gives the full variable domain: ETGVTQSPTHLIKTRGQQVTLRCSSQSGHNTVSWYQQALGQGPQFIFQYYREEENGRGNFPPRFSGLQFPNYSSELNVNALELDDSALYLCASSFNAGGSGANVLTFGAGSRLTVL.

This chain connects TRBV18 to TRBJ1-2; possible D gene TRBD1, 6 bases. In germline, CDR1 is KGHSH, CDR2 LQKENI. The CDR3 is made up of 15 amino acids. Trimming left V 3 bases short and J 1 base short, with 12 bases between. CDR3 nucleotides: TGTGCCAGCTCACCGGACAGCTCACTTAACTATGGCTACACCTTC. This encodes CASSPDSSLNYGYTF.

This chain links TRBV6-2 or TRBV6-3 with TRBJ2-7; maybe TRBD1 (5 bases). From germline, CDR1 is MNHEY and CDR2 SVGEGT. The ends were cut back, 6 bases at V and 1 base at J, with 16 bases in the middle. The CDR3 contains 15 residues. CDR3 coding DNA: TGTGCCAGCAGCAAAGGACACCCTTATTCCTACGAGCAGTACTTC. Protein: CASSKGHPYSYEQYF.

V is TRBV4-1 and J is TRBJ1-5; D is undetermined. The germline CDR1 and CDR2 sequences are MGHRA and YSYEKL. The V end lost 0 bases, the J end lost 3 bases, and 9 bases lay between the germline ends. CDR3 length: 15 residues. As DNA, the CDR3 is TGCGCCAGCAGCCAAGAGATACAGCTCAATCAGCCCCAGCATTTT. This codes for CASSQEIQLNQPQHF.

This chain uses TRBV5-6 with TRBJ2-7; TRBD1 matches at 8 bases. J lost 6 bases, V lost 0 bases, and 5 bases had no gene match. Per germline, CDR1 SGHDT and CDR2 YYEEEE. CDR3 length equals 14 residues. This chain's CDR3 is CASSLADRVVEQYF. The CDR3 nucleotides read TGTGCCAGCAGCTTGGCGGACAGGGTGGTCGAGCAGTACTTC. Together with reference TRBV5-6 and TRBJ2-7, the CDR3 gives the full variable domain: DAGVTQSPTHLIKTRGQQVTLRCSPKSGHDTVSWYQQALGQGPQFIFQYYEEEERQRGNFPDRFSGHQFPNYSSELNVNALLLGDSALYLCASSLADRVVEQYFGPGTRLTVT.

This chain links TRBV4-1 with TRBJ1-5, with D possibly matching TRBD1 (5 bases). CDR1 is MGHRA and CDR2 is YSYEKL in the germline V gene. The V and J ends lost 0 bases and 4 bases respectively, with 10 bases between them. This CDR3 is 15 amino acids long. DNA for the CDR3: TGCGCCAGCAGCCAAGATACGGGGGGAAATCAGCCCCAGCATTTT. It encodes CASSQDTGGNQPQHF.

This rearrangement joins TRBV7-9 to TRBJ1-1; D not certain. CDR1 and CDR2 (germline): SEHNR, FQNEAQ (reference sequence). The CDR3 length is 14 residues. Trimming cost V 2 bases and J 1 base, with 8 bases left between them. CDR3 in amino acids: CASSLLAGNTEAFF. The CDR3 bases are TGTGCCAGCAGCTTATTGGCGGGGAACACTGAAGCTTTCTTT.

CDR3 nucleotide sequence: TGTGCCAGCAGCTACCTAGCGGGAGGCCTTGGGGCCAATGAGCAGTTCTTC. This gives the protein CASSYLAGGLGANEQFF. V usage is TRBV5-6 and J usage is TRBJ2-1, with TRBD2 identical over 11 bases. The CDR3 has 17 residues. V trimming: 3 bases; J trimming: 6 bases; junction bases outside the gene matches: 11. From germline, CDR1 is SGHDT and CDR2 YYEEEE.

This rearrangement joins TRBV5-1 to TRBJ2-2; 8 bases align to TRBD2. V lost 4 bases, J lost 5 bases, and 10 bases stayed unmatched. The CDR3 sequence is 16 residues long. Germline CDR1 and CDR2: SGHRS and YFSETQ. For the CDR3, the DNA is TGCGCCAGCAGCACGGGAGGGGGAGTGGTTACCGGGGAGCTGTTTTTT. It yields the protein CASSTGGGVVTGELFF.

The J gene is TRBJ2-1, the V gene TRBV19; 11 bases line up with TRBD2. V lost 3 bases to trimming and J lost 3 bases; unmatched junction nucleotides: 4. There are 16 residues in the CDR3. Germline V gene data show CDR1 as LNHDA and CDR2 as SQIVND (reference sequence). CDR3 in amino acids: CASSIITSGSYNEQFF. CDR3 DNA: TGTGCCAGTAGTATCATCACTAGCGGGAGCTACAATGAGCAGTTCTTC.

J is TRBJ1-1 and V is TRBV10-3; D uncertain. The germline CDR1 and CDR2 sequences are ENHRY and SYGVKD. Deletions cut 0 bases from V and 6 bases from J, with 14 bases between. This CDR3 region has 15 residues. CDR3 nucleotide sequence: TGTGCCATCAGTGAGTCGGAGAGACCTCAGCCTGAAGCTTTCTTT. Encoded protein: CAISESERPQPEAFF.

For this clone: A read error may produce the germline difference seen at one junction end. Other DNA sequences in this sample translate to the same CDR3. The chain employs TRBV9 and TRBJ2-2, with D tentatively TRBD2 (7 bases). This CDR3 has 18 amino acids. Germline V CDR1 and CDR2: SGDLS, YYNGEE. The CDR3 sequence: CPSSVGGAGGGNTGELFF. The CDR3 DNA follows: TGTCCCAGCAGCGTCGGCGGGGCGGGCGGGGGCAACACCGGGGAGCTGTTTTTT.